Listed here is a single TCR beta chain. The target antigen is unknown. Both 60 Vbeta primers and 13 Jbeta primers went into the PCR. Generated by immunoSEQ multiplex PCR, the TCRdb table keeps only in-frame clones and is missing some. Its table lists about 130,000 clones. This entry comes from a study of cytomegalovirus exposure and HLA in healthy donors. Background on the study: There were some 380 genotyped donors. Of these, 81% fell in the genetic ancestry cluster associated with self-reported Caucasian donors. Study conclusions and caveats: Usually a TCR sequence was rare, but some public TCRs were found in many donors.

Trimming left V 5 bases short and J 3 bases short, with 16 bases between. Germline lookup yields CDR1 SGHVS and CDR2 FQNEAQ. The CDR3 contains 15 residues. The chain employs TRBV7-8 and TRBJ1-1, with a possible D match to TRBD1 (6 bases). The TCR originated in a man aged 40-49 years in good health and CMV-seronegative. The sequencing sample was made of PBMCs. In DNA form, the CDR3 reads TGTGCCAGCAGCCCCCAACGGGGGGCGGACACTGAAGCTTTCTTT. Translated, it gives CASSPQRGADTEAFF.